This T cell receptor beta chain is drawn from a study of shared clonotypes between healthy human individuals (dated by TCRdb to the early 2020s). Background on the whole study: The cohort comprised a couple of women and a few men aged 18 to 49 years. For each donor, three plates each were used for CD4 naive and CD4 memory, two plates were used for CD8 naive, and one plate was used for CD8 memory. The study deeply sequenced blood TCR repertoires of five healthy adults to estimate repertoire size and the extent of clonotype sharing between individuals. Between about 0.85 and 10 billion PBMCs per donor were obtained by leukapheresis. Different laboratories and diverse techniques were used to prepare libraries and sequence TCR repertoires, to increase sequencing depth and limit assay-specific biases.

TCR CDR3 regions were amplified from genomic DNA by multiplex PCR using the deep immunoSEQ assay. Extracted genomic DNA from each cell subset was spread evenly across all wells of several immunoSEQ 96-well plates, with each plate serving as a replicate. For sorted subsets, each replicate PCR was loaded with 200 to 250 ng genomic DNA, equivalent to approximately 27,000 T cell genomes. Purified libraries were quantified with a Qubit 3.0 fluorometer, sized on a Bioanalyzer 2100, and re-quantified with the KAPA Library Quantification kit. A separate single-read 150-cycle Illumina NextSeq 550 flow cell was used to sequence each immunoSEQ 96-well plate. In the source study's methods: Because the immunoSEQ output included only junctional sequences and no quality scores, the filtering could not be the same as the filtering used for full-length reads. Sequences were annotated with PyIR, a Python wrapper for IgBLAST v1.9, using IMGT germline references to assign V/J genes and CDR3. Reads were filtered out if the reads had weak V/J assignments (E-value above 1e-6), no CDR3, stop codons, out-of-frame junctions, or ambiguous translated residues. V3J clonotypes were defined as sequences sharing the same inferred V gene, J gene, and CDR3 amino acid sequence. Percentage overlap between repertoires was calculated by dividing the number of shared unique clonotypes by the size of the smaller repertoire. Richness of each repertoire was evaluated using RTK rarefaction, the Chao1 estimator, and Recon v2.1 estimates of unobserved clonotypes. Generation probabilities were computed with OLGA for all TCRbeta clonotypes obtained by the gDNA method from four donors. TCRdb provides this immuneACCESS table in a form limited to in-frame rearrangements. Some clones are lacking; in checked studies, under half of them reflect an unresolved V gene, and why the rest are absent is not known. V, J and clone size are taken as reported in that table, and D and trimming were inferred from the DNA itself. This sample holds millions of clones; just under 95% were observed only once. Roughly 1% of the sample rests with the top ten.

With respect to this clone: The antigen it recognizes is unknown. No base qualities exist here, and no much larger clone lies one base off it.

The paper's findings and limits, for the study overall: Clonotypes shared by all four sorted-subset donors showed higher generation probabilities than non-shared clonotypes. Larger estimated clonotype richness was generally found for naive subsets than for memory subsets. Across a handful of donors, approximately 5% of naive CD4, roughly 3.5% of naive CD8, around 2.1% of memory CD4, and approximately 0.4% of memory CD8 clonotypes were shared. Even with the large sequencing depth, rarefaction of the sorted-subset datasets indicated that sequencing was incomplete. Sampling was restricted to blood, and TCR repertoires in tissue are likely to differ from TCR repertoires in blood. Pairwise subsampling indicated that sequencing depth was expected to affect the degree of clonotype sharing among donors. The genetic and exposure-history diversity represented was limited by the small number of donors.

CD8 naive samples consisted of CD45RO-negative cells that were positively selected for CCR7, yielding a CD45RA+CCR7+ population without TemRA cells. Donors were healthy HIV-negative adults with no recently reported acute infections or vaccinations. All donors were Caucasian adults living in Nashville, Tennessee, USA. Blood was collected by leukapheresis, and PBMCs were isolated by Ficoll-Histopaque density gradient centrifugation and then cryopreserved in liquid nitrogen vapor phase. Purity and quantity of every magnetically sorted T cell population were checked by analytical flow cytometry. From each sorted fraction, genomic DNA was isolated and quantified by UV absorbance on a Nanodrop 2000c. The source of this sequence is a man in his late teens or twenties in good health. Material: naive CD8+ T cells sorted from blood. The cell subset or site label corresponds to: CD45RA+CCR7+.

The CDR3 protein: CASSRDRGSYEQYF. In nucleotide form, the sequence is TGTGCCAGCAGCAGGGACAGGGGTTCCTACGAGCAGTACTTC. The chain uses TRBV6-4 and TRBJ2-7, with 10 junctional bases fitting TRBD1. The CDR3 measures 14 amino acids from cysteine to phenylalanine. The read is trimmed to its CDR3 DNA, 42 bases read in frame from base 1. Here V drops 6 bases and J drops 1 base, and the junction holds 3 bases not matched to any gene. Sequences MRHNA (CDR1) and SNTAGT (CDR2) are obtained from the germline V gene.